What follows are 11 T cell receptor beta chains derived from one specimen sequenced in a study of beta chain features in type 1 diabetes. Regarding the study as a whole: Moderately but significantly shorter TCRB CDR3s were found in Type 1 diabetes patients in all four CD4+ subsets.

No antigen is known for these receptors. Expressed TCRB transcripts got sequenced, as all isolated RNA was reverse transcribed. Produced via immunoSEQ multiplex PCR; TCRdb's table is partial and in-frame only. The sample holds hundreds of thousands of clones, about an eighth seen once. The sequencing sample was made of naive CD4+ T cells from blood. The receptors stem from a man aged 18 to 30 with type 1 diabetes.

This clone was counted only a few times. The chain carries TRBV29-1 and TRBJ1-4; D gene uncertain. This CDR3 spans 14 amino acids. From germline, CDR1 is SQVTM and CDR2 ANQGSEA. V was trimmed by 1 base and J by 5 bases, leaving 11 bases between them. The CDR3 protein is CSVEVSGRNEKLFF. In nucleotides, the CDR3 is TGCAGCGTTGAAGTATCGGGGAGGAATGAAAAACTGTTTTTT.

The chain employs TRBV28 and TRBJ1-2; 8 nucleotides align to TRBD1. Germline-derived CDR1 and CDR2 are MDHEN and SYDVKM. This CDR3 has 17 amino acids. V was clipped by 7 bases and J by 5 bases; unmatched bases: 18. The CDR3 reads CASIQTPGGVEEYGYTF. The CDR3 nucleotides are TGTGCCAGCATCCAGACCCCAGGGGGCGTAGAGGAATATGGCTACACCTTC.

In this sample, this clone turned up a few times. The V gene is TRBV28, the J gene TRBJ1-6; D is unclear. V was shortened by 5 bases and J by 11 bases, with 13 bases between the two germline ends. The CDR3 runs to 13 residues. CDR1 and CDR2 (germline): MDHEN, SYDVKM. The CDR3 here is CASSVGQVPPLHF. CDR3 DNA: TGTGCCAGCAGTGTTGGTCAAGTCCCACCCCTCCACTTT.

The chain combines TRBV28 with TRBJ1-5; no clear D. V lost 5 bases and J 3 bases, leaving 14 bases between the germline ends. There are 15 residues in the CDR3. Germline V gene data show CDR1 as MDHEN and CDR2 as SYDVKM. CDR3 residues: CASSRPPGNNQPQHF. As DNA, the CDR3 is TGTGCCAGCAGTCGACCCCCTGGGAACAATCAGCCCCAGCATTTT.

For this clone: Other DNA sequences in this specimen translate into the identical CDR3. CDR3 DNA sequence: TGTGCCAGCAGCCAAGATTGGAACACCGGGGAGCTGTTTTTT. Amino acids: CASSQDWNTGELFF. The V and J genes are TRBV14 and TRBJ2-2; D unresolved. Trimming stripped 0 bases from V and 1 base from J, with 3 bases between. From germline, CDR1 is SGHDN and CDR2 FVKESK. This CDR3 comprises 14 residues.

V is TRBV29-1 and J is TRBJ1-1; perhaps TRBD1 as D (5 bases). The CDR3 has 13 amino acids. V dropped 5 bases and J dropped 2 bases, with 12 bases sitting between them. Germline CDR1 is SQVTM and CDR2 is ANQGSEA. As DNA, the CDR3 is TGCAGCGTTTTTAGGGGTGGTAACACTGAAGCTTTCTTT. Residues: CSVFRGGNTEAFF. The full variable domain, with the rest looked up from reference TRBV29-1 and TRBJ1-1, is SAVISQKPSRDICQRGTSLTIQCQVDSQVTMMFWYRQQPGQSLTLIATANQGSEATYESGFVIDKFPISRPNLTFSTLTVSNMSPEDSSIYLCSVFRGGNTEAFFGQGTRLTVV.

This CDR3 is CASRDTGTRTSTDTQYF. The CDR3 DNA follows: TGTGCCAGCAGGGACACCGGGACTCGTACTAGCACAGATACGCAGTATTTT. The chain joins TRBV2 to TRBJ2-3; D might be TRBD2 (6 bases). Per the germline V gene, CDR1 is SNHLY and CDR2 is FYNNEI. The CDR3 is 17 residues long. V gave up 6 bases and J gave up 0 bases, with 19 bases separating them.

This clone was seen a handful of times. The rearrangement joins TRBV7-3 to TRBJ2-5; either TRBD1 or TRBD2 may supply D (6 bases each). There are 16 residues in the CDR3. The V and J ends lost 2 bases and 0 bases respectively, with 13 bases between them. Germline CDR1 and CDR2: SGHTA and FQGTGA. The CDR3 is CASSLVGGGNQETQYF. The CDR3 bases are TGTGCCAGCAGCTTAGTAGGAGGGGGTAACCAAGAGACCCAGTACTTC.

This clone was seen more than once but under ten times. The V call is TRBV10-3, the J call TRBJ2-3, with TRBD1 matching 7 bases. Germline CDR1 and CDR2: ENHRY and SYGVKD. CDR3 size: 16 residues. V lost 6 bases and J lost 3; bases outside the gene matches: 12. The chain's CDR3 is CAISEGAGGATDTQYF. The CDR3 region has the DNA TGTGCCATCAGCGAAGGGGCAGGGGGTGCGACAGATACGCAGTATTTT.

In this sample, this clone turned up a few times. The chain joins TRBV29-1 to TRBJ1-5, with no clear D. CDR3 length: 11 amino acids. Trimming removed 4 bases at V and 4 bases at J, with 5 bases between. CDR1 SQVTM and CDR2 ANQGSEA come from the germline V gene. The CDR3 region has the DNA TGCAGCGTTGTCAGAAATCAGCCCCAGCATTTT. Translating gives CSVVRNQPQHF.

This clone was seen only a few times. The J gene is TRBJ1-2, the V gene TRBV4-1; a possible D gene is TRBD1 (6 bases). The germline CDR1 and CDR2 sequences are MGHRA and YSYEKL. V lost 4 bases to trimming and J lost 3 bases, with 12 bases between them. This CDR3 is built from 14 residues. Here the CDR3 DNA reads TGCGCCAGCAGCCCGGGACACGGGGACTATGGCTACACCTTC. Translated, it gives CASSPGHGDYGYTF.